This is a list of T cell receptor beta chains from one sample in a study of T cell repertoires in cytomegalovirus infection. TCRdb redid the calling of the reads with MiXCR, one entry per CDR3 protein. Here the sample spans a few hundred thousand distinct CDR3 sequences, approximately 15% being singletons. The sample consisted of CD8+ T cells from PBMCs. These receptors were obtained from a human donor in good health (CMV status not recorded). Some clones in this sample may be carry-over from other donors' samples. Both conserved end residues are part of each CDR3. Each record gives: V gene, J gene, CDR3 protein.

TRBV10-3	TRBJ1-2	CAISESFRGMGGYTF
TRBV7-6	TRBJ1-1	CASSLDVSTEAFF
TRBV9	TRBJ1-1	CASSVFPGDTEAFF
TRBV7-6	TRBJ2-7	CASSLEQTYSYEQYF
TRBV19	TRBJ2-7	CASSPSSHFSYEQYF
TRBV13	TRBJ2-4	CASSLVLSKNIQYF
TRBV7-9	TRBJ2-3	CASSSGTSGGATDTQYF
TRBV7-9	TRBJ1-3	CASRIIIEGSGNTIYF
TRBV4-1	TRBJ2-7	CASSQEYVAYEQYF
TRBV28	TRBJ2-4	CASTMTGSAKNIQYF